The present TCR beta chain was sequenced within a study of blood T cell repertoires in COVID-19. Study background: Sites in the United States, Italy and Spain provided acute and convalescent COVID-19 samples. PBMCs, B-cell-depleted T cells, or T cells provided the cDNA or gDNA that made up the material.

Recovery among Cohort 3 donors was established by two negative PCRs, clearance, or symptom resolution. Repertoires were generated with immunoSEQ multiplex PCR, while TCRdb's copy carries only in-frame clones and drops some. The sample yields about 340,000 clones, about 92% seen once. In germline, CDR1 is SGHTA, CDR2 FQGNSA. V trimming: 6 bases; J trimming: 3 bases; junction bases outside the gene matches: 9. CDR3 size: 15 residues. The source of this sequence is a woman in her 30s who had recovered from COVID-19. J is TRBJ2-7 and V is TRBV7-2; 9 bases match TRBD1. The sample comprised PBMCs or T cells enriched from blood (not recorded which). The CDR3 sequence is CASSSQPDRGYEQYF. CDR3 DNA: TGTGCCAGCAGTTCTCAGCCGGACAGGGGCTACGAGCAGTACTTC.